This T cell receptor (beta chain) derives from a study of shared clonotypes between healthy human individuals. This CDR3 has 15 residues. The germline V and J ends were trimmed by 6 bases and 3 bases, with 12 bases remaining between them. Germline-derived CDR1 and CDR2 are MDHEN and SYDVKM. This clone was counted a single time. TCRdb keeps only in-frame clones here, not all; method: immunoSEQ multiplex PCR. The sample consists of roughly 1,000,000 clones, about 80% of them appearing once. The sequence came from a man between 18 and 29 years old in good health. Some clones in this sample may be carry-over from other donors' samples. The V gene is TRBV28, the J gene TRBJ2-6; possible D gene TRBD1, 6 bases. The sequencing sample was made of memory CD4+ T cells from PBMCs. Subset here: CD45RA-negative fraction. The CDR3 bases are TGTGCCAGCAGCAACTACAGGGTTGGGGCCAACGTCCTGACTTTC. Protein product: CASSNYRVGANVLTF.